This TCR beta chain was captured in a study of blood T cell repertoires in COVID-19. Turning to the study itself: The analysed material was cDNA or gDNA that came from T cells, B-cell-depleted T cells, or PBMCs.

Profiling relied on immunoSEQ multiplex PCR, and the TCRdb table lists in-frame clones only, not all of them. The profile covers fewer than 200,000 clones, with approximately 87% appearing a single time and about 4.4% taken by the ten largest. What was sequenced was PBMCs or T cells enriched from blood (not recorded which). The source is a woman between 45 and 60 years old who had recovered from COVID-19.

Here the CDR3 DNA reads TGTGCCAGCAGTTTCCAGGGGTATGGCTACACCTTC. It is translated as CASSFQGYGYTF. The chain is built from TRBV6-6 and TRBJ1-2; perhaps TRBD1 as D (6 bases). V gave up 4 bases and J gave up 5 bases, with 8 bases separating them. CDR3 length: 12 amino acids. In germline, CDR1 is MNHNY, CDR2 SVGAGI (reference sequence).